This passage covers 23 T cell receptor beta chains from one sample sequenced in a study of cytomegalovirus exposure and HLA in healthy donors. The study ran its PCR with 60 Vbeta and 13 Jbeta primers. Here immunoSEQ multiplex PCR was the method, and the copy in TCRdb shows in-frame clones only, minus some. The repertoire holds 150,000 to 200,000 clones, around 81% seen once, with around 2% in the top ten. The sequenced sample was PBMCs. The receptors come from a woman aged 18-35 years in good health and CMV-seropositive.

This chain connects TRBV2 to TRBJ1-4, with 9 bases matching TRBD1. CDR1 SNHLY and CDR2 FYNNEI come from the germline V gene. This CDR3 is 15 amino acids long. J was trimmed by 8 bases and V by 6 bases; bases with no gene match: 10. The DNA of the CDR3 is TGTGCCAGCAGGGGGCCGGGACAGGGAGGAGAAAAACTGTTTTTT. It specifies CASRGPGQGGEKLFF.

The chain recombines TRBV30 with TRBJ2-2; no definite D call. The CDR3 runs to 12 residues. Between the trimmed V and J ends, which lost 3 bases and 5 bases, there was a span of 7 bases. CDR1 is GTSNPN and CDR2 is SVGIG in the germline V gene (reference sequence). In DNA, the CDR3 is TGTGCCTGGAGGGCGGAGACCGGGGAGCTGTTTTTT. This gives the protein CAWRAETGELFF.

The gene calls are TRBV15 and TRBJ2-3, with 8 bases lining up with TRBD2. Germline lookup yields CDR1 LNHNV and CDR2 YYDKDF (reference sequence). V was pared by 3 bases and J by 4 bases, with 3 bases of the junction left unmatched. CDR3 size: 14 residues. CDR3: CATSSGGDADTQYF. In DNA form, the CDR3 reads TGTGCCACCAGCAGCGGGGGGGATGCAGATACGCAGTATTTT.

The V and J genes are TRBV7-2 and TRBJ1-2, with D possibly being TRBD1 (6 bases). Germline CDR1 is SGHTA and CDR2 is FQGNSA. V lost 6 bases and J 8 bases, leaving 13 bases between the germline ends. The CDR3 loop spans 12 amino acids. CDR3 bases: TGTGCCAGCAGGGGGGCCTCATGGGGCTACACCTTC. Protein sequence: CASRGASWGYTF. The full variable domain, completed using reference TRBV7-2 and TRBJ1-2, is GAGVSQSPSNKVTEKGKDVELRCDPISGHTALYWYRQSLGQGLEFLIYFQGNSAPDKSGLPSDRFSAERTGGSVSTLTIQRTQQEDSAVYLCASRGASWGYTFGSGTRLTVV.

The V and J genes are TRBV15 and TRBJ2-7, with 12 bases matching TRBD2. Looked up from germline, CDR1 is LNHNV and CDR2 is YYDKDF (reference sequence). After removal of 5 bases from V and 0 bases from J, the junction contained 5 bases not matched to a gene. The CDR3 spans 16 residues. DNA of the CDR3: TGTGCCACCAGCGGATGGACTAGCGGGGACTCCTACGAGCAGTACTTC. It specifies CATSGWTSGDSYEQYF.

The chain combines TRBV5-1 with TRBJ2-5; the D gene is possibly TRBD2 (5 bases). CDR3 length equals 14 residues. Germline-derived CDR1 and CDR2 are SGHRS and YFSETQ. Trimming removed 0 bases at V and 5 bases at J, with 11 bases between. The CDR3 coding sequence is TGCGCCAGCAGCTTGGCCCTGGGAGACGAGACCCAGTACTTC. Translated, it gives CASSLALGDETQYF.

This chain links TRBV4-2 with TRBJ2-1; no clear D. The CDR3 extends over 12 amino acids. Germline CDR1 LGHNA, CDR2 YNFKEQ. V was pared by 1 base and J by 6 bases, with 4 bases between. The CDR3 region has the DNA TGTGCCAGCAGCCAAGGCAGCAATGAGCAGTTCTTC. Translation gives CASSQGSNEQFF.

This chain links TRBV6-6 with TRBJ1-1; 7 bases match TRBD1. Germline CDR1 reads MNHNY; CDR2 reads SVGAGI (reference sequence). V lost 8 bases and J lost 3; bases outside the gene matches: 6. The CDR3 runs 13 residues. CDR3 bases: TGTGCCAGCTACAGGGGCGGGGACACTGAAGCTTTCTTT. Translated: CASYRGGDTEAFF.

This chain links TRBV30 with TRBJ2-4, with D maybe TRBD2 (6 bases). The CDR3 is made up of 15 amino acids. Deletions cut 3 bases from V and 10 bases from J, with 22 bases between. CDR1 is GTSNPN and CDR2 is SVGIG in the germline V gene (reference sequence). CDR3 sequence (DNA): TGTGCCTGGAGAAAATTTACAGTGGAGGGCTTTATTCAGTACTTC. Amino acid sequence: CAWRKFTVEGFIQYF. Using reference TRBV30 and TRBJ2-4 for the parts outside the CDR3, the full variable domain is SQTIHQWPATLVQPVGSPLSLECTVEGTSNPNLYWYRQAAGRGLQLLFYSVGIGQISSEVPQNLSASRPQDRQFILSSKKLLLSDSGFYLCAWRKFTVEGFIQYFGAGTRLSVL.

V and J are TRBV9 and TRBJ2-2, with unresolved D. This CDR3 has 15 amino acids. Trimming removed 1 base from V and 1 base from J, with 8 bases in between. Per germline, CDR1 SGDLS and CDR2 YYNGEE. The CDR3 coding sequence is TGTGCCAGCAGCGTAAGAACGGGGAACACCGGGGAGCTGTTTTTT. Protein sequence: CASSVRTGNTGELFF.

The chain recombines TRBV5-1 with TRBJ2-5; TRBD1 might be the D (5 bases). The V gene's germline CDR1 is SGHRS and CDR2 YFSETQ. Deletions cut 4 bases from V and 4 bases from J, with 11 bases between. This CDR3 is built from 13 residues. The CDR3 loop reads CASSGEQVETQYF. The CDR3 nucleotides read TGCGCCAGCAGCGGAGAACAGGTAGAGACCCAGTACTTC.

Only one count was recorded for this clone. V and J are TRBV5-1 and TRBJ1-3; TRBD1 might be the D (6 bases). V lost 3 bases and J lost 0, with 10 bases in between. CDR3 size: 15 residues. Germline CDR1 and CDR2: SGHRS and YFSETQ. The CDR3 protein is CASSWRGGSGNTIYF. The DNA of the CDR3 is TGCGCCAGCAGCTGGAGGGGGGGCTCTGGAAACACCATATATTTT.

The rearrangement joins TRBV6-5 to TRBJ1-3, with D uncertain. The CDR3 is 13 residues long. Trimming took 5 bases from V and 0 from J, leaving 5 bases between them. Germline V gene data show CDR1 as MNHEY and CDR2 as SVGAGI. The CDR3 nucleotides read TGTGCCAGCAGTCCCCGCTCTGGAAACACCATATATTTT. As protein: CASSPRSGNTIYF.

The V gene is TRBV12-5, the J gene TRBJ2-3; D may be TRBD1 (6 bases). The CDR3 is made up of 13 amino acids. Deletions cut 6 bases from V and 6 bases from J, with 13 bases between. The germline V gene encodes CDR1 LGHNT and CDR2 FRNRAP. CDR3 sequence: CASGPRGGDTQYF. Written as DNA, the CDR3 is TGTGCTAGTGGCCCCAGGGGTGGCGATACGCAGTATTTT.

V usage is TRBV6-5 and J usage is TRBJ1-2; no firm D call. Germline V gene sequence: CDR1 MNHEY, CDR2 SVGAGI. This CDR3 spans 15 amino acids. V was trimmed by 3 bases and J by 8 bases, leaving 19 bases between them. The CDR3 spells CASSYSRGGGGGYTF. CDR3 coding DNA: TGTGCCAGCAGTTATTCTCGGGGTGGCGGTGGAGGCTACACCTTC.

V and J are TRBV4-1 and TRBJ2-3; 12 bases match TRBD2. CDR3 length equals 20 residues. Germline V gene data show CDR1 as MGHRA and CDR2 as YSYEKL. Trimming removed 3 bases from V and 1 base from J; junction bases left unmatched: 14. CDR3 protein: CASSQTSRAASGGGTDTQYF. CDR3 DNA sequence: TGCGCCAGCAGCCAGACTAGTAGGGCGGCTAGCGGGGGGGGCACAGATACGCAGTATTTT.

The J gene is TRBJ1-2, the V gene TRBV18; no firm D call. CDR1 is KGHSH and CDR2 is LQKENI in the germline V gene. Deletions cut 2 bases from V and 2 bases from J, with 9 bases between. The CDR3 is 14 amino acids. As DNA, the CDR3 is TGTGCCAGCTCACCAAGCGCCGGGAACTATGGCTACACCTTC. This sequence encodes CASSPSAGNYGYTF. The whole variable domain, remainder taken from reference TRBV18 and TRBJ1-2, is NAGVMQNPRHLVRRRGQEARLRCSPMKGHSHVYWYRQLPEEGLKFMVYLQKENIIDESGMPKERFSAEFPKEGPSILRIQQVVRGDSAAYFCASSPSAGNYGYTFGSGTRLTVV.

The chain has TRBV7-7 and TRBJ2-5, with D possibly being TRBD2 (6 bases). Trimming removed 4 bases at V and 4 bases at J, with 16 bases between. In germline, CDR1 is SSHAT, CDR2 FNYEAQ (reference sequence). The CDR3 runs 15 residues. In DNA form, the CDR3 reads TGTGCCAGCAGCTCCGGGGGTGGACTACCAGAGACCCAGTACTTC. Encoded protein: CASSSGGGLPETQYF.

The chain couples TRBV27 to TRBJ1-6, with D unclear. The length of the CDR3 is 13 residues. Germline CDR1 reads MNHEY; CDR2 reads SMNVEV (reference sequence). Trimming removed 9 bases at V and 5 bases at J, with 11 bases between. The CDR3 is CASRTAHNSPLHF. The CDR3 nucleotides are TGTGCCAGTAGGACTGCTCATAATTCACCCCTCCACTTT.

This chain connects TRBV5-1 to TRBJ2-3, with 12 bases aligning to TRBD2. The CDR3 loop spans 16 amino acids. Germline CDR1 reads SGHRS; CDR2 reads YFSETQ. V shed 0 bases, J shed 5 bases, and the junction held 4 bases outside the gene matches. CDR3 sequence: CASSLASGGVIDTQYF. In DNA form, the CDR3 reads TGCGCCAGCAGCTTGGCTAGCGGGGGGGTGATAGATACGCAGTATTTT.

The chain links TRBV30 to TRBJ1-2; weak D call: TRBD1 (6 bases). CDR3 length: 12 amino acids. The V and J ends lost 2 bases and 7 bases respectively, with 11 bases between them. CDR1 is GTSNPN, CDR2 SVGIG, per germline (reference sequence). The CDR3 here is CAWSPQGFGYTF. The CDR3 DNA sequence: TGTGCCTGGAGTCCACAGGGTTTTGGCTACACCTTC.

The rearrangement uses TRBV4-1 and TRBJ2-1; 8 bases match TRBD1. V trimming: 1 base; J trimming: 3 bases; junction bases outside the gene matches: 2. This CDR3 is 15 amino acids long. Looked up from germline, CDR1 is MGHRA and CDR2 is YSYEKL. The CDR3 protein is CASSQATGGYNEQFF. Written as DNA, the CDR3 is TGCGCCAGCAGCCAAGCTACAGGGGGCTACAATGAGCAGTTCTTC.

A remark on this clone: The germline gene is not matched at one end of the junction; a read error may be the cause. The CDR3 DNA is TGTGCCAGCAGTCCAAGACAGGGACAGGCCTACTCTGGGGCCAACGGCCTGACTTTC. Protein product: CASSPRQGQAYSGANGLTF. This chain uses TRBV28 with TRBJ2-6; 8 nucleotides align to TRBD1. The CDR3 runs to 19 residues. Looked up from germline, CDR1 is MDHEN and CDR2 is SYDVKM. Together with reference TRBV28 and TRBJ2-6, the CDR3 gives the full variable domain: DVKVTQSSRYLVKRTGEKVFLECVQDMDHENMFWYRQDPGLGLRLIYFSYDVKMKEKGDIPEGYSVSREKKERFSLILESASTNQTSMYLCASSPRQGQAYSGANGLTFGAGSRLTVL.